In its sample, the clone carrying this T cell receptor beta chain was seen many times. Its antigen is unidentified. This entry is derived from a study of T cell repertoires in cytomegalovirus infection. On the study more broadly: Epitope selection comprised recently identified HLA-C-restricted CMV epitopes and well-studied HLA-B-restricted CMV epitopes. CMV infection plus the matching HLA type was flagged by public TCR beta signatures.

Points from the study as a whole: Summed public TCR beta family frequency identified CMV carriers bearing the relevant HLA.

This CDR3 has 18 amino acids. CDR1 SEHNR and CDR2 FQNEAQ come from the germline V gene (reference sequence). The V segment lost 4 bases and the J segment 4 bases; nucleotides outside the gene matches: 16. In TCRdb, the reads were re-called with MiXCR into one record per CDR3 protein. The sample records approximately 770,000 distinct CDR3 sequences, 29% being singletons. The gene calls are TRBV7-9 and TRBJ1-2, with 9 bases that match TRBD1. Sequenced here: cultured CD8+ T cells from PBMCs, sampled from culture after CMV antigen stimulation. The clonotype was recovered from a human donor in good health (CMV status not recorded). Some clones in this sample may be carry-over from other donors' samples. Here the CDR3 reads CASSSVKDRGQLFYGYTF. DNA of the CDR3: TGTGCCAGCAGCTCCGTGAAGGACAGGGGCCAACTATTCTATGGCTACACCTTC.